This paragraph covers one TCR beta chain sequence. Germline values: CDR1 MDHEN, CDR2 SYDVKM. The trim removed 8 bases at V and 6 bases at J, leaving 6 bases unmatched. This CDR3 contains 14 residues. Assignment of participants to cohorts was predicated upon participant-reported clinical history. The record originates from a study of blood T cell repertoires in COVID-19. Study details: COVID-19 samples from acute and convalescent phases originated in the United States, Italy and Spain.

The table came from immunoSEQ multiplex PCR; TCRdb's copy has only in-frame clones and leaves some out. The sample lists a few hundred thousand clones; 88% were seen once. This receptor was identified in a woman aged 25 to 39 who had been exposed to COVID-19. This chain joins TRBV28 and TRBJ2-2; 10 nucleotides line up with TRBD1. The sample taken for sequencing was PBMCs or T cells enriched from blood (not recorded which). In nucleotides, the CDR3 is TGTGCCAGCGCTTCCGGACAGGGGGCCGGGGAGCTGTTTTTT. Translated, it gives CASASGQGAGELFF.